One and the same sample provided the 25 T cell receptor beta chains below, sequenced in a study of early T cells in non-severe SARS-CoV-2 infection. TCRdb fed the 5' RACE reads into MiXCR, producing one record per CDR3 protein. The data show 85,000 to 100,000 distinct CDR3 sequences, roughly 15% seen once. Specimen: whole blood. These receptors all come from an adult who was a healthcare worker with PCR-confirmed SARS-CoV-2 infection or an uninfected control (not recorded which).

As concerns this clonotype: One end of the junction varies from germline; a read error may be responsible. The V call is TRBV5-4, the J call TRBJ1-6; 8 bases line up with TRBD1. Germline CDR1 SGHNT, CDR2 YYREEE (reference sequence). The CDR3 is 14 amino acids. CDR3 in DNA: TGTGCCAGCAGTTTGGACAGGGCTGGGTCACCCCCCCACTTT. Protein sequence: CASSLDRAGSPPHF.

This clonotype was seen repeatedly, ten times or more. The chain recombines TRBV11-2 with TRBJ2-2, with TRBD2 matching over 12 bases. CDR1 and CDR2 (germline): SGHAT, FQNNGV. Trimming took 3 bases from V and 5 from J; bases not matched to a gene: 1. The CDR3 consists of 15 residues. The CDR3 nucleotides read TGTGCCAGCAGCTTGACTAGCGGGAGTACCGGGGAGCTGTTTTTT. Residues: CASSLTSGSTGELFF. Drawing the rest from reference TRBV11-2 and TRBJ2-2, the complete variable domain is EAGVAQSPRYKIIEKRQSVAFWCNPISGHATLYWYQQILGQGPKLLIQFQNNGVVDDSQLPKDRFSAERLKGVDSTLKIQPAKLEDSAVYLCASSLTSGSTGELFFGEGSRLTVL.

The rearrangement joins TRBV9 to TRBJ2-2; D is undetermined. CDR1 and CDR2 from the germline V gene are SGDLS and YYNGEE. V lost 0 bases, J lost 2 bases, and 5 bases lay in between. The CDR3 loop spans 14 amino acids. The CDR3, as DNA: TGTGCCAGCAGCGTAGTCGGAAACACCGGGGAGCTGTTTTTT. It translates to CASSVVGNTGELFF.

This clonotype showed up many times. This chain links TRBV19 with TRBJ2-1, with 15 bases fitting TRBD2. Germline-derived CDR1 and CDR2 are LNHDA and SQIVND (reference sequence). Trimming cost V 5 bases and J 12 bases; bases outside gene matches: 5. The CDR3 spans 14 residues. CDR3 sequence: CASSYRTSGRGQFF. CDR3 nucleotides: TGTGCCAGTAGTTACCGGACTAGCGGGAGGGGGCAGTTCTTC.

This clonotype was picked up a small number of times. The chain's CDR3 is CASRFGQGQNTEAFF. For the CDR3, the DNA is TGTGCCAGCAGATTCGGGCAGGGGCAGAACACTGAAGCTTTCTTT. The chain carries TRBV28 and TRBJ1-1; possible D gene TRBD1, 6 bases. Germline V gene sequence: CDR1 MDHEN, CDR2 SYDVKM. Trimming left V 6 bases short and J 1 base short, with 15 bases between. The CDR3 extends over 15 amino acids.

There are many counts of this clonotype. The gene calls are TRBV20-1 and TRBJ2-7, with D possibly being TRBD1 (7 bases). This CDR3 comprises 14 residues. Germline V gives CDR1 DFQATT, CDR2 SNEGSKA (reference sequence). Between the trimmed V and J ends, which lost 6 bases and 4 bases, there was a span of 19 bases. CDR3 in DNA: TGCAGTGCCTCCCCTGGGGGGACAGTATACGAGCAGTACTTC. Translating it yields CSASPGGTVYEQYF.

This clonotype has only a few counts. V usage is TRBV7-2 and J usage is TRBJ2-7; 8 bases align to TRBD2. V trimming: 5 bases; J trimming: 3 bases; junction bases outside the gene matches: 3. Germline V lookup: CDR1 SGHTA, CDR2 FQGNSA. The CDR3 runs to 13 residues. CDR3 bases: TGTGCCAGCAGCGCCCGGGGGGGCTACGAGCAGTACTTC. As protein: CASSARGGYEQYF.

This chain joins TRBV6-1 and TRBJ1-6; 7 nucleotides match TRBD1. The V segment lost 2 bases and the J segment 7 bases; nucleotides outside the gene matches: 2. CDR1 is MNHNS and CDR2 is SASEGT in the germline V gene. The CDR3 sequence is 14 residues long. In DNA, the CDR3 is TGTGCCAGCAGTGAACAGGGGGAAAATTCACCCCTCCACTTT. This codes for CASSEQGENSPLHF.

This clonotype was counted between two and nine times. The chain is built from TRBV7-8 and TRBJ2-1, with 8 bases matching TRBD2. With 8 bases clipped from V and 7 bases from J, the junction kept 13 bases outside the gene matches. The germline CDR1 and CDR2 sequences are SGHVS and FQNEAQ. The CDR3 totals 15 residues. DNA of the CDR3: TGTGCCAGCCGGTACGGGGTAGCGGGAAGGAATGAGCAGTTCTTC. As protein: CASRYGVAGRNEQFF.

This clonotype was seen a handful of times. The CDR3 nucleotides are TGTGCCAGCAGTTTTCGGCGGAAGAAGAACACTGAAGCTTTCTTT. Protein: CASSFRRKKNTEAFF. The chain couples TRBV12-3 or TRBV12-4 to TRBJ1-1, with D unresolved. Trimming removed 3 bases from V and 1 base from J, with 12 bases in between. CDR3 size: 15 residues.

This chain joins TRBV7-6 and TRBJ2-2; D possibly matches TRBD1 or TRBD2 (6 bases each). The V end lost 5 bases, the J end lost 6 bases, and 19 bases lay between the germline ends. Germline V gene lookup returns CDR1 SGHVS and CDR2 FNYEAQ. The CDR3 length is 16 residues. DNA for the CDR3: TGTGCCAGCAGCCCTGGAGGGACATTTATCGCCGGGGAGCTGTTTTTT. It is translated as CASSPGGTFIAGELFF.

The chain recombines TRBV6-2 or TRBV6-3 with TRBJ1-1; the D gene is possibly TRBD1 (6 bases). Germline V lookup: CDR1 MNHEY, CDR2 SVGEGT. This CDR3 region has 16 residues. With 2 bases removed from V and 0 bases from J, the gap between germline ends came to 13 bases. The CDR3 DNA reads as TGTGCCAGCAGTTACGAGACAGGACGCATGAACACTGAAGCTTTCTTT. It is translated as CASSYETGRMNTEAFF.

The rearrangement links TRBV7-9 to TRBJ1-1, with TRBD1 matching over 7 bases. After removal of 5 bases from V and 1 base from J, the junction contained 10 bases not matched to a gene. The germline gives CDR1 SEHNR, CDR2 FQNEAQ (reference sequence). The CDR3 totals 16 residues. The CDR3 spells CASSRGEGARNTEAFF. As DNA, the CDR3 is TGTGCCAGCAGCCGCGGAGAGGGGGCGCGGAACACTGAAGCTTTCTTT.

This clonotype showed up just a few times. This chain connects TRBV7-2 to TRBJ2-3, with a possible D match to TRBD2 (5 bases). This CDR3 contains 15 residues. The V gene's germline CDR1 is SGHTA and CDR2 FQGNSA. Trimming took off 4 bases at V and 0 bases at J, with 11 bases between the two ends. The CDR3 protein is CASSSYRTSTDTQYF. CDR3 DNA: TGTGCCAGCAGCTCCTATCGGACTAGCACAGATACGCAGTATTTT.

V usage is TRBV3-1 and J usage is TRBJ2-5, with TRBD2 matching 8 bases. The V segment lost 3 bases and the J segment 2 bases; nucleotides outside the gene matches: 5. The length of the CDR3 is 15 residues. Germline lookup yields CDR1 LGHDT and CDR2 YNNKEL (reference sequence). In DNA, the CDR3 is TGTGCCAGCAGCCAGGACAGACTAGCGCAAGAGACCCAGTACTTC. The encoded protein is CASSQDRLAQETQYF.

The chain couples TRBV28 to TRBJ1-2, with 9 positions matching TRBD1. CDR1 is MDHEN and CDR2 is SYDVKM in the germline V gene. Germline trimming cut 8 bases from V and 0 bases from J; bases unmatched to any gene: 10. The CDR3 has 16 residues. The CDR3 DNA sequence: TGTGCCAGCTATTCACAGGGGGCAAAATCTAACTATGGCTACACCTTC. Amino acid sequence: CASYSQGAKSNYGYTF.

This clonotype came up many times. This chain links TRBV28 with TRBJ1-2; D is unclear. Trimming took off 6 bases at V and 6 bases at J, with 14 bases between the two ends. Germline-derived CDR1 and CDR2 are MDHEN and SYDVKM. The CDR3 is 13 residues long. Here the CDR3 DNA reads TGTGCCAGCAGCCAAGGACGAGGAGATGGCTACACCTTC. It encodes CASSQGRGDGYTF.

This clonotype was detected many times. The chain has TRBV11-2 and TRBJ2-7; the D is unclear. V dropped 6 bases and J dropped 5 bases, with 11 bases sitting between them. Germline loops: CDR1 SGHAT, CDR2 FQNNGV. CDR3 size: 12 residues. In DNA form, the CDR3 reads TGTGCCAGCAGGAATTCGGCGCACGAGCAGTACTTC. It translates to CASRNSAHEQYF.

This clonotype was observed a handful of times. J is TRBJ2-1 and V is TRBV7-6, with D possibly TRBD2 on 6 matching bases. Trimming cost V 0 bases and J 6 bases, with 9 bases left between them. The CDR3 loop spans 14 amino acids. CDR1 is SGHVS and CDR2 is FNYEAQ in the germline V gene. CDR3 amino acids: CASSLATRSNEQFF. CDR3 sequence (DNA): TGTGCCAGCAGCTTAGCGACTAGAAGCAATGAGCAGTTCTTC.

The gene calls are TRBV29-1 and TRBJ2-7; 12 nucleotides agree with TRBD2. Germline V gene sequence: CDR1 SQVTM, CDR2 ANQGSEA. The CDR3 totals 15 residues. The CDR3 DNA sequence: TGCAGGGGATGGGGACTAGCGGGCTTCGACTACGAGCAGTACTTC. Protein sequence: CRGWGLAGFDYEQYF.

Details on this clonotype: One end of the junction does not line up with germline, which may come from a read error. This chain joins TRBV4-3 and TRBJ1-2; D not resolved. The CDR3 totals 14 residues. Germline V CDR1 and CDR2: LGHNA, YSLEER. The DNA for the CDR3 is TGCGCCAACAGCCAAGGATCGACTAACTATGGCTACACCTTC. Its translation is CANSQGSTNYGYTF.

CDR3 amino acids: CSVARTGRGETQYF. DNA for the CDR3: TGCAGCGTTGCAAGGACAGGGAGGGGCGAGACCCAGTACTTC. This chain connects TRBV29-1 to TRBJ2-5; D perhaps matches TRBD1 (8 bases). V was trimmed by 4 bases and J by 5 bases, leaving 17 bases between them. This CDR3 comprises 14 residues. CDR1 SQVTM and CDR2 ANQGSEA come from the germline V gene.

The chain joins TRBV20-1 to TRBJ1-5; maybe TRBD1 (5 bases). The germline gives CDR1 DFQATT, CDR2 SNEGSKA (reference sequence). V gave up 1 base and J gave up 2 bases, with 18 bases separating them. The CDR3 has 17 amino acids. Here the CDR3 reads CSARVGGRGRGNQPQHF. CDR3 DNA sequence: TGCAGTGCTAGAGTAGGAGGGAGGGGTCGCGGCAATCAGCCCCAGCATTTT.

The CDR3 DNA follows: TGTGCCAGCAGCGCGACGGGGAGCTCTGGAAACACCATATATTTT. Its translation is CASSATGSSGNTIYF. The V call is TRBV7-2, the J call TRBJ1-3; D not resolved. The CDR3 runs to 15 residues. V shed 5 bases and J shed 0 bases, with 11 bases lying between them. The germline V gene encodes CDR1 SGHTA and CDR2 FQGNSA.

The J gene is TRBJ1-5, the V gene TRBV6-5, with a weak D call TRBD1 (5 bases). Trimming stripped 11 bases from V and 2 bases from J, with 22 bases between. The CDR3 consists of 16 residues. Germline-derived CDR1 and CDR2 are MNHEY and SVGAGI. CDR3 loop: CAGLTSGGEGNQPQHF. The CDR3 DNA is TGTGCCGGACTGACATCCGGGGGAGAAGGCAATCAGCCCCAGCATTTT.